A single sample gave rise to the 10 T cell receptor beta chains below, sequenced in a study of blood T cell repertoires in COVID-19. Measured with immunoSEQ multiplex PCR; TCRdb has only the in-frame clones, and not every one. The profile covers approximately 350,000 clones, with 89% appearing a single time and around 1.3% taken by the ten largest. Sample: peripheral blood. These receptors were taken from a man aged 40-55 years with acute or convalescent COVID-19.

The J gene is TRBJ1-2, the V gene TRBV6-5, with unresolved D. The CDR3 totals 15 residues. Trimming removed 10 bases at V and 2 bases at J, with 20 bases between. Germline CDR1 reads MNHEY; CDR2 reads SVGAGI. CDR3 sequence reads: CATEARGLSNYGYTF. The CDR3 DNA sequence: TGTGCCACAGAGGCTCGAGGGCTTTCGAACTATGGCTACACCTTC.

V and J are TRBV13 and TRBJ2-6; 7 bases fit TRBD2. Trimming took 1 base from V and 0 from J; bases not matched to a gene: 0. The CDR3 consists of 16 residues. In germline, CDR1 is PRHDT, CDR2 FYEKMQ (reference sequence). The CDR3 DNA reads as TGTGCCAGCAGCTTAGCGGGGGGCTCTGGGGCCAACGTCCTGACTTTC. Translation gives CASSLAGGSGANVLTF.

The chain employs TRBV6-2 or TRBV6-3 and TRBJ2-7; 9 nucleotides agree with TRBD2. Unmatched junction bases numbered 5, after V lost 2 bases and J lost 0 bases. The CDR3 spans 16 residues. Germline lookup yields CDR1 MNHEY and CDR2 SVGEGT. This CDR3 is CASSYATSGPSYEQYF. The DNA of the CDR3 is TGTGCCAGCAGTTACGCGACTAGCGGCCCCTCCTACGAGCAGTACTTC.

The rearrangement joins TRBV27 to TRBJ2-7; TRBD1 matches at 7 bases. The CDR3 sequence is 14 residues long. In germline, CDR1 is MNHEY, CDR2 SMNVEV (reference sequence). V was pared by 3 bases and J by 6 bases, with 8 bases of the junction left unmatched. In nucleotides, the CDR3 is TGTGCCAGCAGTTTGACAGGGTCGTTGGCCGAGCAGTACTTC. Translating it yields CASSLTGSLAEQYF.

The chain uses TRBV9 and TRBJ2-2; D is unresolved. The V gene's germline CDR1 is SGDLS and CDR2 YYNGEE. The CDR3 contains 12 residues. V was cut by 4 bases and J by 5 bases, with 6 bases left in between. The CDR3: CASSSGTGELFF. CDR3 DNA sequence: TGTGCCAGCAGCTCAGGTACCGGGGAGCTGTTTTTT.

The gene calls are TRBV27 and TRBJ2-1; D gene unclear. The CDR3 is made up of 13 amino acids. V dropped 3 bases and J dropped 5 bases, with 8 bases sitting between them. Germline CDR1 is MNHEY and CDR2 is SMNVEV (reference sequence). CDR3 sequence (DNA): TGTGCCAGCAGTTTGGCTAGGCACAATGAGCAGTTCTTC. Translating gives CASSLARHNEQFF.

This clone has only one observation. The CDR3 sequence: CASSPSRTTGEKLFF. In nucleotides, the CDR3 is TGTGCCAGCTCACCATCGCGGACCACAGGGGAAAAACTGTTTTTT. The gene calls are TRBV18 and TRBJ1-4; D may be TRBD1 (6 bases). Germline V gene lookup returns CDR1 KGHSH and CDR2 LQKENI. This CDR3 contains 15 residues. V lost 2 bases to trimming and J lost 8 bases, with 15 bases between them.

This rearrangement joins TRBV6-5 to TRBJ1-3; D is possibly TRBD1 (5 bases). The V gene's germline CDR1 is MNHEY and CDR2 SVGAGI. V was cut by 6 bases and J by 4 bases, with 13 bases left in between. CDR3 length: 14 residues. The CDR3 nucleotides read TGTGCCAGCAGCCTATTGAACAGGGGAAACACCATATATTTT. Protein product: CASSLLNRGNTIYF.

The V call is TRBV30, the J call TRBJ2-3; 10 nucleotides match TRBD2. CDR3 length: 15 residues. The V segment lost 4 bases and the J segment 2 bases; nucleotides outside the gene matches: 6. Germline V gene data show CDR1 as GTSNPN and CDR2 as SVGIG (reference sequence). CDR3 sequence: CAWKGLAGDTDTQYF. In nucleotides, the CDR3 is TGTGCCTGGAAAGGGCTAGCGGGGGACACAGATACGCAGTATTTT. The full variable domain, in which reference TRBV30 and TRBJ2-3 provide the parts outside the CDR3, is SQTIHQWPATLVQPVGSPLSLECTVEGTSNPNLYWYRQAAGRGLQLLFYSVGIGQISSEVPQNLSASRPQDRQFILSSKKLLLSDSGFYLCAWKGLAGDTDTQYFGPGTRLTVL.

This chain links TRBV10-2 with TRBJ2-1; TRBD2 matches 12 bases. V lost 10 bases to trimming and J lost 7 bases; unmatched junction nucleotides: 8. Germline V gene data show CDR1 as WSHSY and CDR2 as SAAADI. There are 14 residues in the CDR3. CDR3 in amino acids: CAIALAGGLNEQFF. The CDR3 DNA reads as TGCGCCATCGCCCTAGCGGGAGGGTTAAATGAGCAGTTCTTC.